Listed below are T cell receptor beta chains from one sample, sequenced in a study of T-cell memory formation after mild COVID-19. TCRdb re-called the 5' RACE reads through MiXCR, storing one row per CDR3 protein. The data hold about 300,000 distinct CDR3 sequences, with roughly 19% observed a single time. The sequencing sample was made of PBMCs or a T cell subset sorted from them (not recorded which). The source of these receptors is a man younger than 35 who had mild COVID-19 (a few samples of this study predate the infection). Cell type and time point are not known. CDR3s include the opening cysteine and the closing phenylalanine or tryptophan. Fields, in order: D gene, J gene, V gene, clone size, CDR3 protein, CDR3 DNA. The D gene is left open where the match is weak. Part of the rows lack a size; the others show once, few, many or a class for expanded clones.

NA	TRBJ2-2	TRBV12-3/TRBV12-4	many	CASSFSLNTGELFF	TGTGCCAGCAGTTTTTCGTTGAACACCGGGGAGCTGTTTTTT
TRBD2	TRBJ2-7	TRBV4-3	few	CASSQDELAGGTMSYEQYF	TGCGCCAGCAGCCAAGATGAACTAGCGGGGGGCACCATGTCCTACGAGCAGTACTTC
TRBD1	TRBJ2-2	TRBV7-2	NA	CASSLGTGGVGELFF	TGTGCCAGCAGCTTAGGGACAGGGGGCGTCGGGGAGCTGTTTTTT
NA	TRBJ2-3	TRBV7-2	NA	CASSLASLGTDTQYF	TGTGCCAGCAGCTTAGCGAGTTTGGGTACAGATACGCAGTATTTT
TRBD2	TRBJ2-5	TRBV4-1	NA	CASSHASGGETQYF	TGCGCCAGCAGCCACGCTAGCGGCGGTGAGACCCAGTACTTC
NA	TRBJ2-3	TRBV6-6	NA	CASRGGATDTQYF	TGTGCCAGCCGTGGCGGGGCCACAGATACGCAGTATTTT
NA	TRBJ2-5	TRBV20-1	few	CSARAVAGRETQYF	TGCAGTGCTAGAGCGGTAGCAGGGAGAGAGACCCAGTACTTC
NA	TRBJ2-5	TRBV20-1	NA	CSARVALQETQYF	TGCAGTGCTAGAGTAGCCTTACAAGAGACCCAGTACTTC
TRBD1	TRBJ1-5	TRBV7-8	NA	CASSPGTGRYQPQHF	TGTGCCAGCAGCCCTGGGACAGGTCGGTATCAGCCCCAGCATTTT
NA	TRBJ2-7	TRBV20-1	NA	CSARVWDLSYEQYF	TGCAGTGCTAGAGTCTGGGACCTTTCCTACGAGCAGTACTTC
NA	TRBJ2-2	TRBV7-9	NA	CASSGGGGPAGELFF	TGTGCCAGCAGCGGAGGAGGGGGGCCTGCCGGGGAGCTGTTTTTT
TRBD2	TRBJ2-3	TRBV12-3/TRBV12-4	few	CASSPLAGGLTQYF	TGTGCCAGCAGCCCTCTAGCGGGGGGGCTTACGCAGTATTTT
NA	TRBJ1-2	TRBV7-2	few	CASSLYGYGYTF	TGTGCCAGCAGCTTGTATGGCTATGGCTACACCTTC
NA	TRBJ2-3	TRBV21-1	NA	CASSLIPLSTDTQYF	TGTGCCAGCAGCCTTATCCCTCTCAGCACAGATACGCAGTATTTT
TRBD2	TRBJ2-3	TRBV6-6	few	CASRVSGGGTDTQYF	TGTGCCAGCAGAGTTAGCGGGGGAGGCACAGATACGCAGTATTTT
NA	TRBJ2-3	TRBV3-1	few	CASSQARDTDTQYF	TGTGCCAGCAGCCAAGCGAGGGACACAGATACGCAGTATTTT
NA	TRBJ2-7	TRBV4-2	many	CASSQGQGGISEQYF	TGTGCCAGCAGCCAAGGGCAGGGGGGTATCTCCGAGCAGTACTTC
NA	TRBJ1-5	TRBV12-3/TRBV12-4	NA	CASRHGGQPQHF	TGTGCCAGCAGACATGGGGGCCAGCCCCAGCATTTT
NA	TRBJ1-1	TRBV7-2	NA	CASSSQRGNTEAFF	TGTGCCAGCAGCTCCCAGAGAGGCAACACTGAAGCTTTCTTT
NA	TRBJ1-3	TRBV6-5	NA	CASQLGSGNTIYF	TGTGCCAGCCAGTTAGGCTCTGGAAACACCATATATTTT